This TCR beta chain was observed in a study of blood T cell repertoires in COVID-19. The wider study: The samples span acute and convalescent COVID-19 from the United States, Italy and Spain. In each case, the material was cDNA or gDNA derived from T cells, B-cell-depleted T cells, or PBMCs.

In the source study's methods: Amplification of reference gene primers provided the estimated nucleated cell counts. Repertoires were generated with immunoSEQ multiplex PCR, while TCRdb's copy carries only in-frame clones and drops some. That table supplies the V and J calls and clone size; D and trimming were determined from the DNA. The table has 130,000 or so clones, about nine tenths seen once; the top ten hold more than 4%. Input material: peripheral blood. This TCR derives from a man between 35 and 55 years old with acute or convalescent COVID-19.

The CDR3 coding sequence is TGCAGTGCTAGAGTAGCCTATGGCTACACCTTC. Translation: CSARVAYGYTF. The rearrangement links TRBV20-1 to TRBJ1-2; D remains ambiguous. The germline gives CDR1 DFQATT, CDR2 SNEGSKA (reference sequence). V was cut by 1 base and J by 4 bases, with 4 bases left in between. The CDR3 covers 11 residues.